Below, 3 T cell receptor beta chains from the same sample are listed, as sequenced in a study of cytotoxic CD8 clonotypes in ibrutinib-treated CLL. Method: immunoSEQ multiplex PCR; TCRdb's copy keeps in-frame clones and lacks some. The table includes 130,000 or so clones, roughly 84% detected once. The sequencing here drew on PBMCs, taken after 24 months of ibrutinib treatment. These receptors were collected from a human donor with chronic lymphocytic leukemia.

For the CDR3, the DNA is TGTGCCAGCAGCCCCGGTCTGGGGACAAAGATGAACACCATATATTTT. Protein sequence: CASSPGLGTKMNTIYF. The chain combines TRBV5-8 with TRBJ1-3; maybe TRBD1 (6 bases). The CDR3 has 16 residues. V was clipped by 4 bases and J by 7 bases, with 21 bases between them. Germline V CDR1 and CDR2: SGHTS, YDEGEE.

This clone showed up just once. This rearrangement joins TRBV30 to TRBJ1-1; 9 nucleotides align to TRBD1. The J segment lost 2 bases and the V segment lost 0 bases, leaving 4 bases of the junction unmatched. Germline loops: CDR1 GTSNPN, CDR2 SVGIG (reference sequence). This CDR3 is 15 amino acids long. DNA of the CDR3: TGTGCCTGGAGTGTAGGGGACAGGGTTAACACTGAAGCTTTCTTT. This translates into CAWSVGDRVNTEAFF.

The genes are TRBV5-1 and TRBJ2-3; D unclear. This CDR3 is built from 12 residues. Germline CDR1 is SGHRS and CDR2 is YFSETQ. The V gene lost 0 bases and the J gene lost 5 bases, with 4 bases spanning the gap. DNA for the CDR3: TGCGCCAGCAGCTTGGCCGGAGATACGCAGTATTTT. It specifies CASSLAGDTQYF.